Described below is a single T cell receptor beta chain sequence and its context. The data stem from a study of T cell responses to AZD1222 COVID-19 vaccine. TCRdb keeps only in-frame clones here, not all; method: immunoSEQ multiplex PCR. This sample has under 150,000 clones, with approximately 88% found just once. Germline V lookup: CDR1 SGHTA, CDR2 FQGNSA. The CDR3 runs 16 residues. Between the trimmed V and J ends, which lost 4 bases and 0 bases, there was a span of 16 bases. The chain recombines TRBV7-2 with TRBJ2-7; D might be TRBD2 (5 bases). This TCR was sampled from an adult who received the AZD1222 COVID-19 vaccine. The sample here was peripheral blood, taken 28 days after the second AZD1222 dose. DNA for the CDR3: TGTGCCAGCAGCTACAATACGGGGTCGAGCTCCTACGAGCAGTACTTC. Protein sequence: CASSYNTGSSSYEQYF.